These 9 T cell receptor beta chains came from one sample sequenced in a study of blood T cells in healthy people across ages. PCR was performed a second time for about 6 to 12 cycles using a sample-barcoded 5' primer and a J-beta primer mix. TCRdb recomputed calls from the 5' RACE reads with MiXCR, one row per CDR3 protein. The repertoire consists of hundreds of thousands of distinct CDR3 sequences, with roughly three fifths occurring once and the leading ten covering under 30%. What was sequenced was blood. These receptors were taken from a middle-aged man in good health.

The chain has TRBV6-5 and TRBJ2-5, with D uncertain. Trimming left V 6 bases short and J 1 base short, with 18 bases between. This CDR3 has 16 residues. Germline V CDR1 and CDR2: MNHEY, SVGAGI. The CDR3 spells CASRGRVANFQETQYF. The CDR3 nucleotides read TGTGCCAGCAGAGGGCGCGTGGCCAACTTCCAAGAGACCCAGTACTTC.

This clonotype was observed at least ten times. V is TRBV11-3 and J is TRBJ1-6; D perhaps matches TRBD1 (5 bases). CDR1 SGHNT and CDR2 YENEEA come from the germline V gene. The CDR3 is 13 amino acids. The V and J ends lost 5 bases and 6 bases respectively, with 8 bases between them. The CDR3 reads CASSPGGNSPLHF. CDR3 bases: TGTGCCAGCAGCCCCGGGGGTAATTCACCCCTCCACTTT.

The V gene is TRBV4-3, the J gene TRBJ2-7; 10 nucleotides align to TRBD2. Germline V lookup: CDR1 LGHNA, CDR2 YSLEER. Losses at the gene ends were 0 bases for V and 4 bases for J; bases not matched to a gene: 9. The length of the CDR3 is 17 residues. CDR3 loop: CASSQDEASGSLYEQYF. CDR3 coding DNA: TGCGCCAGCAGCCAAGATGAGGCTAGCGGGAGCTTATACGAGCAGTACTTC.

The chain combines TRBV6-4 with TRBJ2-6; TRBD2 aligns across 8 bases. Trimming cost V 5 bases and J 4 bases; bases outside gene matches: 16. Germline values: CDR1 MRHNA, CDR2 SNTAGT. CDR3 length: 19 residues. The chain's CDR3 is CASSPSLTGLAGGANVLTF. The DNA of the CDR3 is TGTGCCAGCAGTCCTTCTCTCACAGGATTAGCGGGGGGGGCCAACGTCCTGACTTTC.

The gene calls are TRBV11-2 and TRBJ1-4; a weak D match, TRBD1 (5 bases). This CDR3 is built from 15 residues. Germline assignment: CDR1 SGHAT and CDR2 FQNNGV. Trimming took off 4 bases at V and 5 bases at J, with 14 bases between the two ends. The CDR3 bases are TGTGCCAGCAGCTCCGGACGGGGCGGGAATGAAAAACTGTTTTTT. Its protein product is CASSSGRGGNEKLFF. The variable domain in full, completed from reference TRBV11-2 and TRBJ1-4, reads EAGVAQSPRYKIIEKRQSVAFWCNPISGHATLYWYQQILGQGPKLLIQFQNNGVVDDSQLPKDRFSAERLKGVDSTLKIQPAKLEDSAVYLCASSSGRGGNEKLFFGSGTQLSVL.

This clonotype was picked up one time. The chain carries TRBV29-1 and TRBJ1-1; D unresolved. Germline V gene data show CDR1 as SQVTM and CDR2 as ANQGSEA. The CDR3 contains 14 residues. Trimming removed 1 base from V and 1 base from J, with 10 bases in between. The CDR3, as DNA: TGCAGCGTTGAAGTAATGGGAAGGAACACTGAAGCTTTCTTT. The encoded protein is CSVEVMGRNTEAFF.

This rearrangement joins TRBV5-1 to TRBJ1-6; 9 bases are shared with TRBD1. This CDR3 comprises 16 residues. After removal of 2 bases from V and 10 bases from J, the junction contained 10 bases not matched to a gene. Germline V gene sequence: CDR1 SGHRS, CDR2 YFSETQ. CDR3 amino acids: CASSFRGTGSGSPLHF. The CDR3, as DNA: TGCGCCAGCAGCTTCCGCGGGACAGGGTCGGGGTCACCCCTCCACTTT.

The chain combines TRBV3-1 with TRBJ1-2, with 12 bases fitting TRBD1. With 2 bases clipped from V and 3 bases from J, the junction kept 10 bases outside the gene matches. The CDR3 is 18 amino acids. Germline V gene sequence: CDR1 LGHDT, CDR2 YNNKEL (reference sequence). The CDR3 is CASSQSTGTGGADYGYTF. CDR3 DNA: TGTGCCAGCAGCCAATCCACCGGGACAGGGGGCGCAGACTATGGCTACACCTTC.

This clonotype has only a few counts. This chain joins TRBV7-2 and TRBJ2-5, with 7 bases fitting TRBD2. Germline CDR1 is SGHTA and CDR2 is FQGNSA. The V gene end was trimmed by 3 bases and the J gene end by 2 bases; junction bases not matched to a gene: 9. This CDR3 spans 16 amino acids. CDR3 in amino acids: CASSFTFGGGQETQYF. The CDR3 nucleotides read TGTGCCAGCAGCTTCACGTTTGGGGGGGGACAAGAGACCCAGTACTTC.